This TCR beta chain is drawn from a study of T cell responses to AZD1222 COVID-19 vaccine. In the study overall: Pooling covered second doses at about 4 or about 12 weeks.

V lost 4 bases, J lost 2 bases, and 14 bases lay in between. The germline V gene encodes CDR1 SGHRS and CDR2 YFSETQ. The CDR3 covers 15 residues. To note about this clone: The antigen is unknown.

The data were produced by immunoSEQ multiplex PCR, yet TCRdb's version contains in-frame clones alone and is incomplete. The table records some 170,000 clones, about 88% of them present only once. Study-wide findings and caveats: Close to half of spike-specific TCRs reportedly recognize unmutated variant regions. The donors showed a predominance of white British ancestry and of females, with possible underestimation of clonal diversity. In all cases, repertoires were sampled only after the peak T cell response.

The receptor was isolated from an adult in good health. V gene TRBV5-1 combines with J gene TRBJ2-3, with D hard to call. This specimen consisted of peripheral blood, obtained on day 0 of AZD1222 vaccination. The CDR3: CASSTGQTITDTQYF. The DNA for the CDR3 is TGCGCCAGCAGCACGGGCCAGACAATCACAGATACGCAGTATTTT.